This is a list of T cell receptor beta chains from one sample in a study of Ad26.COV2.S vaccination and SARS-CoV-2 variants. The data were produced by immunoSEQ multiplex PCR, yet TCRdb's version contains in-frame clones alone and is incomplete. The sample lists about 400,000 clones; about 85% were seen once. Sequences were derived from peripheral blood, sampled in a trial of Ad26.COV2.S vaccine versus placebo. The receptors shown here come from a person aged 18-60 years who received the Ad26.COV2.S COVID-19 vaccine or a placebo. The CDR3 runs from the conserved cysteine through the conserved F or W. Fields, in order: V gene, J gene, clone size, D gene, CDR3 DNA, CDR3 protein. The D gene is left open where the match is weak. Rows give clone size only sometimes, using once, few, many, or a class for an expanded clone.

>TRBV4-3|TRBJ1-5|NA|TRBD1
TGCGCCAGCAGCCAAGAATTCGCGGACAGGGCTCAGCCCCAGCATTTT
CASSQEFADRAQPQHF
>TRBV15|TRBJ1-5|NA|NA
TGTGCCACCAGCAGAGATCTAGGAGGTCAGCCCCAGCATTTT
CATSRDLGGQPQHF
>TRBV6-2/TRBV6-3|TRBJ1-2|NA|NA
TGTGCCAGCAGTTACGCGGCAGGGAAGGATGGCTACACCTTC
CASSYAAGKDGYTF
>TRBV21-1|TRBJ1-1|NA|NA
TGTGCCAGCAGCAACGAGAGACAGGGGAAGGACACTGAAGCTTTCTTT
CASSNERQGKDTEAFF
>TRBV7-9|TRBJ2-5|NA|NA
TGTGCCAGCAGCTTTGGGCAGAAAGAGACCCAGTACTTC
CASSFGQKETQYF
>TRBV27|TRBJ1-1|NA|TRBD1
TGTGCCAGCAGTGGGGGACAGAAAGCTTTCTTT
CASSGGQKAFF
>TRBV6-5|TRBJ1-5|NA|NA
TGTGCCAGCAGTTACGGAAGGACAAATCAGCCCCAGCATTTT
CASSYGRTNQPQHF
>TRBV12-3/TRBV12-4|TRBJ1-2|NA|NA
TGTGCCAGCAACCAAGGGTCCTATGGCTACACCTTC
CASNQGSYGYTF
>TRBV6-1|TRBJ1-4|NA|NA
TGTGCCAGCAGTGAACGCACCGGGACGGGAGATGAAAAACTGTTTTTT
CASSERTGTGDEKLFF
>TRBV5-5|TRBJ1-5|NA|NA
TGTGCCAGCAGCCCCGAGATCGGTTTTAGCAATCAGCCCCAGCATTTT
CASSPEIGFSNQPQHF
>TRBV28|TRBJ2-7|NA|TRBD1
TGTGCCAGCAGCGGGGACAGGGGGCGCGACGAGCAGTACTTC
CASSGDRGRDEQYF
>TRBV20-1|TRBJ2-5|once|NA
TGCAGTGCCAGCCTAGGGGAGACCCAGTACTTC
CSASLGETQYF
>TRBV6-5|TRBJ1-1|NA|TRBD1
TGTGCCAGCAGTTTCGGGACAGGGGGTACTGAAGCTTTCTTT
CASSFGTGGTEAFF
>TRBV11-2|TRBJ2-1|NA|TRBD2
TGTGCCAGCAGCTTAACGGCTAGCGGGGGCCATGAGCAGTTCTTC
CASSLTASGGHEQFF
>TRBV11-2|TRBJ2-2|NA|NA
TGTGCCAGCAGCTTAGCGGTGGAGCTGTTTTTT
CASSLAVELFF
>TRBV2|TRBJ1-1|NA|TRBD1
TGTGCCAGCAGCTCCGACAGGGCGGTCACTGAAGCTTTCTTT
CASSSDRAVTEAFF
>TRBV19|TRBJ1-2|NA|TRBD1
TGTGCCAGTAGTCCTCAGGGGGAGATTGGCTACACCTTC
CASSPQGEIGYTF
>TRBV7-8|TRBJ2-5|NA|NA
TGTGCCAGCAGCTTGGACAGACAAGAGACCCAGTACTTC
CASSLDRQETQYF
>TRBV19|TRBJ2-2|few|NA
TGTGCCACCAAACTCGACAGCAACACCGGGGAGCTGTTTTTT
CATKLDSNTGELFF
>TRBV5-8|TRBJ1-5|NA|TRBD1
TGTGCCAGCAGCTACCGACAGGGGCGACAGCCCCAGCATTTT
CASSYRQGRQPQHF
>TRBV11-2|TRBJ2-6|NA|NA
TGTGCCAGCAGCTTCTCTTTACTCTCTGGGGCCAACGTCCTGACTTTC
CASSFSLLSGANVLTF
>TRBV2|TRBJ2-1|NA|NA
TGTGCCAGCAGTGAAGATCCAGGGGCCTACAATGAGCAGTTCTTC
CASSEDPGAYNEQFF
>TRBV7-9|TRBJ1-1|NA|NA
TGTGCCAGCAGTCATATCCTAGGTGGGGGGCCGAACACTGAAGCTTTCTTT
CASSHILGGGPNTEAFF
>TRBV29-1|TRBJ2-2|NA|NA
TGCAGCGTTGGGACGGCGAACACCGGGGAGCTGTTTTTT
CSVGTANTGELFF
>TRBV27|TRBJ2-5|NA|TRBD2
TGTGCCAGCAGTTTAGGGGGGACTAGTTGGGAGACCCAGTACTTC
CASSLGGTSWETQYF
>TRBV5-5|TRBJ1-1|NA|NA
TGTGCCAGCAGCTTAGGTTCCCGCCGGGGGCATGCGGAAGCTTTCTTT
CASSLGSRRGHAEAFF
>TRBV28|TRBJ1-5|NA|NA
TGTGCCAGCCGAACAAGTAGCAATCAGCCCCAGCATTTT
CASRTSSNQPQHF
>TRBV15|TRBJ1-6|once|TRBD1
TGTGCCACCGGGACAGTCTATAATTCACCCCTCCACTTT
CATGTVYNSPLHF
>TRBV13|TRBJ1-2|NA|NA
TGTGCCAGCAGCTTTTCTCGTTTCGGCTACACCTTC
CASSFSRFGYTF
>TRBV13|TRBJ2-7|NA|TRBD1
TGTGCCAGCAGCTTAGGAGGGACAGGGAGTTACGAGCAGTACTTC
CASSLGGTGSYEQYF
>TRBV7-9|TRBJ1-4|NA|TRBD1
TGTGCCAGCAGCTTAGAGCAGGGGGAAAATGAAAAACTGTTTTTT
CASSLEQGENEKLFF
>TRBV12-3/TRBV12-4|TRBJ2-7|NA|NA
TGTGCCAGCAGTTGGACAGGGAGGGCCGAGCAGTACTTC
CASSWTGRAEQYF
>TRBV19|TRBJ1-6|NA|NA
TGTGCCAGCGGGGGGAATTCACCCCTCCACTTT
CASGGNSPLHF
>TRBV27|TRBJ2-3|NA|TRBD2
TGTGCCAGCAGTTTCCAAACTAGCGGGGGGGGAGATACGCAGTATTTT
CASSFQTSGGGDTQYF
>TRBV6-5|TRBJ2-7|NA|TRBD1
TGTGCCAGCACCTACCGACAGGGTGGCCCCTACGAGCAGTACTTC
CASTYRQGGPYEQYF
>TRBV15|TRBJ2-2|few|NA
TGTGCCACCAGCCGAGCTTTAGGGGGTCACACCGGGGAGCTGTTTTTT
CATSRALGGHTGELFF
>TRBV23-1|TRBJ2-7|few|NA
TGCGCCAGCCCCCGGACCGATTACGAGCAGTACTTC
CASPRTDYEQYF
>TRBV6-5|TRBJ1-3|once|NA
TGTGCCAGCAGTATGGCCTCTGGAAACACCATATATTTT
CASSMASGNTIYF
>TRBV27|TRBJ2-6|NA|NA
TGTGCCAGCAGTTATGAGTTCGGCGGCTCTGGGGCCAACGTCCTGACTTTC
CASSYEFGGSGANVLTF
>TRBV13|TRBJ2-1|NA|NA
TGTGCCAGCAGCTTAGGGGCAGGGGATTACGATGAGCAGTTCTTC
CASSLGAGDYDEQFF
>TRBV3-1/TRBV3-2|TRBJ2-3|many|TRBD1
TGTGCCAGCAGCCACCGGGACAGGGCATTCCGGTGGACAGATACGCAGTATTTT
CASSHRDRAFRWTDTQYF
>TRBV4-2|TRBJ2-1|NA|NA
TGTGCCAGCAGCCAAGAGGTAAAAAGGCTGTTCTTC
CASSQEVKRLFF
>TRBV30|TRBJ1-2|NA|TRBD1
TGTGCCTGGAGGGGACAGGGGGGCTACACCTTC
CAWRGQGGYTF
>TRBV19|TRBJ2-7|NA|TRBD2
TGTGCCAGTAGTATAGTAGCGGGGGACAACTACGAGCAGTACTTC
CASSIVAGDNYEQYF
>TRBV27|TRBJ2-3|NA|TRBD2
TGTGCCAGCAGTATCCGGACTAGCGGGGGGCCAGATACGCAGTATTTT
CASSIRTSGGPDTQYF
>TRBV14|TRBJ2-1|once|NA
TGTGCCAGCAGCCGCCCCGGGACGGAAGTGTACAATGAGCAGTTCTTC
CASSRPGTEVYNEQFF
>TRBV7-2|TRBJ2-1|NA|NA
TGTGCCAGCAGCCCGCGTTTTCTAGGCTACAATGAGCAGTTCTTC
CASSPRFLGYNEQFF
>TRBV7-9|TRBJ2-3|NA|NA
TGTGCCAGCAGCTTAGCGGGGGGGCTGGGAGATACGCAGTATTTT
CASSLAGGLGDTQYF
>TRBV18|TRBJ2-1|NA|NA
TGTGCCAGCTCACGATATCGGGGCCGTTACAATGAGCAGTTCTTC
CASSRYRGRYNEQFF
>TRBV3-1/TRBV3-2|TRBJ1-6|NA|NA
TGTGCCAGCAGCCAAGGTCAGCTCAATTCACCCCTCCACTTT
CASSQGQLNSPLHF
>TRBV5-1|TRBJ2-5|NA|TRBD2
TGCGCCAGCAGCTTGGATCCCGCGGGAGGCCAGTACTTC
CASSLDPAGGQYF
>TRBV2|TRBJ1-2|NA|NA
TGTGCCAGCATCACTCAGGGAGTGTTTGGCTACACCTTC
CASITQGVFGYTF